These T cell receptor beta chains were read from a single sample in a study of shared clonotypes between healthy human individuals. Profiled with immunoSEQ multiplex PCR; TCRdb holds only in-frame clones, not every one. The repertoire holds around 2,000,000 clones, with roughly 95% as singletons. The sample taken for sequencing was naive CD4+ T cells sorted from blood. All receptors derive from a man aged 18 to 29 in good health. The CDR3 runs from the conserved cysteine through the conserved F or W. D genes are given only for firm matches. Clone size is stated in some rows and not others, as once, few, many or a class when expanded.

V	size	D	J	DNA	CDR3
TRBV7-8	-	-	TRBJ1-2	TGTGCCAGCAGCTCAAAGGGCCCGTTGAACCCTAACTATGGCTACACCTTC	CASSSKGPLNPNYGYTF
TRBV2	-	-	TRBJ2-7	TGTGCCAGCATCCCTTTATGGGCCACCTACGAGCAGTACTTC	CASIPLWATYEQYF
TRBV18	-	TRBD1	TRBJ2-7	TGTGCCAGCTCACTAGGACAGGGGCGTACCTACGAGCAGTACTTC	CASSLGQGRTYEQYF
TRBV9	-	TRBD1	TRBJ1-2	TGTGCCAGCAGCGCTATGACAGGGTCCTCTGGCTACACCTTC	CASSAMTGSSGYTF
TRBV28	-	TRBD2	TRBJ2-3	TGTGCCAGCAGTTTATGGGCTAGCGGGGACTACACAGATACGCAGTATTTT	CASSLWASGDYTDTQYF
TRBV6-5	-	-	TRBJ1-4	TGTGCCAGCAGTCCTGCAGGGGCCACTAATGAAAAACTGTTTTTT	CASSPAGATNEKLFF
TRBV6-1	-	TRBD1	TRBJ1-6	TGTGCCAGCAGAGGGACAGGGGGCGATTCACCCCTCCACTTT	CASRGTGGDSPLHF
TRBV7-9	-	TRBD1	TRBJ1-4	TGTGCCAGTTCGGGACAGGGGAATGAAAAACTGTTTTTT	CASSGQGNEKLFF
TRBV18	once	-	TRBJ2-5	TGTGCCAGCTCACCACCGTCGGCAAAAGAGACCCAGTACTTC	CASSPPSAKETQYF
TRBV7-8	once	TRBD1	TRBJ2-7	TGTGCCAGCAGCTTAGAGTTAGGGGGCCTCGAGCAGTACTTC	CASSLELGGLEQYF
TRBV5-8	-	-	TRBJ1-4	TGTGCCAGCAGCCCTAACTGGGCGTCTAATGAAAAACTGTTTTTT	CASSPNWASNEKLFF
TRBV6-5	-	-	TRBJ1-2	TGTGCCAGCAGTTACGGCGGAGGGCGAACGGTCTATGGCTACACCTTC	CASSYGGGRTVYGYTF
TRBV19	-	-	TRBJ2-2	TGTGCCAGTAGTATAGTGATCACCGGGGAGCTGTTTTTT	CASSIVITGELFF
TRBV2	once	TRBD2	TRBJ2-5	TGTGCCAGCAGTGGCTTTAGGGGAGGGTCGGAGACCCAGTACTTC	CASSGFRGGSETQYF
TRBV6-5	-	-	TRBJ1-1	TGTGCCAGCAGCTCCCACAGGGTTGGGGACACTGAAGCTTTCTTT	CASSSHRVGDTEAFF
TRBV6-5	-	TRBD2	TRBJ2-2	TGTGCCAGCAGTCTTAGCGGGAGTATAAGCGGGGAGCTGTTTTTT	CASSLSGSISGELFF
TRBV2	-	-	TRBJ1-3	TGTGCCAGCAGCTTGACATATGGAAACACCATATATTTT	CASSLTYGNTIYF
TRBV10-3	-	-	TRBJ1-3	TGTGCCATCAGGCCTCCCTGGGGGGACGGAAACACCATATATTTT	CAIRPPWGDGNTIYF
TRBV7-9	-	-	TRBJ2-6	TGTGCCAGCAGCTCCCCGTCCTCTGGGGCCAACGTCCTGACTTTC	CASSSPSSGANVLTF
TRBV11-2	-	-	TRBJ1-6	TGTGCCAGCAGACCAGCCCCCGGCCGCTATAATTCACCCCTCCACTTT	CASRPAPGRYNSPLHF
TRBV5-4	-	-	TRBJ1-1	TGTGCCAGCAGTAGGACCCTAATGAACACTGAAGCTTTCTTT	CASSRTLMNTEAFF
TRBV19	-	TRBD1	TRBJ2-1	TGTGCCAGTAGTATAGGGAGGGACAGGGAGCAGTTCTTC	CASSIGRDREQFF
TRBV5-5	-	-	TRBJ2-6	TGTGCCAGCAGCTTAGAGGGCAGGCCTGGGGCCAACGTCCTGACTTTC	CASSLEGRPGANVLTF
TRBV5-6	-	-	TRBJ1-3	TGTGCCAGCAGCTTACAACCGGGAAACACCATATATTTT	CASSLQPGNTIYF
TRBV28	-	-	TRBJ2-7	TGTGCCAGCAGTTCGGGGTCAGGGGTCTACGAGCAGTACTTC	CASSSGSGVYEQYF
TRBV25-1	-	-	TRBJ2-5	TGTGCCAGCAGTGAATCAGGCCGGGAGACCCAGTACTTC	CASSESGRETQYF
TRBV2	-	-	TRBJ2-1	TGTGCCAGCTCCGACTGGGCTAGCGACAATGAGCAGTTCTTC	CASSDWASDNEQFF
TRBV7-2	-	-	TRBJ2-1	TGTGCCAGCAGTCTAAGGAGGGACGGCGAGCAGTTCTTC	CASSLRRDGEQFF
TRBV9	-	TRBD2	TRBJ2-5	TGTGCCAGCAGCGTAGAGGGAGCGGGAATGGAGACCCAGTACTTC	CASSVEGAGMETQYF
TRBV9	once	-	TRBJ1-5	TGTGCCAGCAGCGTAGGCAATAGCAATCAGCCCCAGCATTTT	CASSVGNSNQPQHF
TRBV5-1	-	TRBD2	TRBJ2-7	TGCGCCAGCAGCTTGGGGGCGGGAGGTCCCTACGAGCAGTACTTC	CASSLGAGGPYEQYF
TRBV5-6	-	-	TRBJ2-4	TGTGCCAGCAGCTTCGAAGGACCGGGCAAAAACATTCAGTACTTC	CASSFEGPGKNIQYF
TRBV5-6	-	TRBD1	TRBJ1-1	TGTGCCAGCAGCTTACGACGGACAGGGGGCTACACTGAAGCTTTCTTT	CASSLRRTGGYTEAFF
TRBV10-3	-	-	TRBJ1-4	TGTGCCATCAGTGAACCCCTTCCGGGTCCCGAAAAACTGTTTTTT	CAISEPLPGPEKLFF
TRBV6-1	-	-	TRBJ1-1	TGTGCCAGCAGTGAACCTAGACAGCCTTGGGAGGCTTTCTTT	CASSEPRQPWEAFF
TRBV11-3	-	-	TRBJ2-7	TGTGCCAGCAGCTTAGATCGGTACAGGGTATACGAGCAGTACTTC	CASSLDRYRVYEQYF
TRBV5-1	-	-	TRBJ2-7	TGCGCCAGCGCGGCAGCCAGCTCCTACGAGCAGTACTTC	CASAAASSYEQYF
TRBV6-1	-	TRBD1	TRBJ1-5	TGTGCCACCCGAGGGACAGGGGATCAGCCCCAGCATTTT	CATRGTGDQPQHF
TRBV6-1	-	-	TRBJ2-7	TGTGCCAGCAAGTACGAGCTGGACGAGCAGTACTTC	CASKYELDEQYF
TRBV27	-	TRBD2	TRBJ2-7	TGTGCCAGCAGTTTATCCCAAGCGGGGATCTACGAGCAGTACTTC	CASSLSQAGIYEQYF
TRBV9	-	-	TRBJ2-7	TGTGCCAGCAGCGTAGTCCCACAGTCTACCGACGAGCAGTACTTC	CASSVVPQSTDEQYF
TRBV5-1	-	TRBD1	TRBJ1-2	TGCGCCAGCAGCACGACAGGGGACAACTATGGCTACACCTTC	CASSTTGDNYGYTF
TRBV29-1	once	TRBD1	TRBJ2-1	TGCAGCGTTGTCGGGGACAGGGATTACAATGAGCAGTTCTTC	CSVVGDRDYNEQFF
TRBV7-8	-	-	TRBJ2-5	TGTGCCAGCAGCTTTGGCATTCAAGAGACCCAGTACTTC	CASSFGIQETQYF
TRBV11-1	-	-	TRBJ2-1	TGTGCCAGCAGCCGAGACACCACGGAGCAGTTCTTC	CASSRDTTEQFF
TRBV19	-	-	TRBJ1-5	TGTGCCAGTAGTACGACAGAAAGCAATCAGCCCCAGCATTTT	CASSTTESNQPQHF
TRBV4-3	-	TRBD2	TRBJ2-1	TGCGCCAGCAGCCAAGAAACTAGCGGCAATGAGCAGTTCTTC	CASSQETSGNEQFF
TRBV29-1	-	TRBD1	TRBJ2-7	TGCAGCGTACAGGGACAGACCCCTACGGAGCAGTACTTC	CSVQGQTPTEQYF
TRBV6-6	-	-	TRBJ2-3	TGTGCCAGCAGTTACATCTCAGATACGCAGTATTTT	CASSYISDTQYF
TRBV19	once	TRBD1	TRBJ2-2	TGTGCCAGTAGTATTATAAGGACAGGGAATCCCTACCCCGGGGAGCTGTTTTTT	CASSIIRTGNPYPGELFF
TRBV7-9	-	TRBD2	TRBJ2-7	TGTGCCAGCAGCCAAATCGGGACTATCCAGGACGAGCAGTACTTC	CASSQIGTIQDEQYF
TRBV5-6	-	-	TRBJ1-1	TGTGCCAGCAGCTTCCGGGCCGCTAACACTGAAGCTTTCTTT	CASSFRAANTEAFF
TRBV5-1	-	TRBD2	TRBJ2-2	TGCGCCAGCAGCTTCGCGGGGGCGAACACCGGGGAGCTGTTTTTT	CASSFAGANTGELFF
TRBV6-1	-	-	TRBJ2-7	TGTGCCAGCAGTGACCTGTTGAGCTACGAGCAGTACTTC	CASSDLLSYEQYF
TRBV5-1	once	-	TRBJ1-5	TGCGCCAGCAGGGCAGGGGAGGGCAATCAGCCCCAGCATTTT	CASRAGEGNQPQHF